The clone carrying this T cell receptor (beta chain) came up once. What it recognizes is unknown. Trimming removed 5 bases from V and 3 bases from J, with 6 bases in between. Per the germline V gene, CDR1 is SGHTS and CDR2 is YDEGEE. The CDR3 spans 11 residues. This specimen comes from a study of T cell responses to AZD1222 COVID-19 vaccine. Study-level results: The sample set comprised mostly white British donors with more females, and clonal diversity was possibly underestimated. In the spike-specific TCR repertoire, nearly half reportedly target unmutated variant regions. Repertoire collection took place solely once the T cell response had peaked.

Clones were sequenced by immunoSEQ multiplex PCR, and TCRdb holds only the in-frame ones, with some missing. The table shows about 70,000 clones, with around 85% occurring only once. The sequence was obtained from an adult in good health. Sequencing was performed on peripheral blood, taken on day 0 of AZD1222 vaccination. V gene TRBV5-8 combines with J gene TRBJ2-7; no firm D call. This CDR3 is CASRLNYEQYF. For the CDR3, the DNA is TGTGCCAGCAGACTAAACTACGAGCAGTACTTC.